The 26 T cell receptor beta chains reported below all come from one sample, sequenced in a study of blood T cell repertoires in COVID-19. Libraries were prepared by immunoSEQ multiplex PCR; TCRdb keeps only in-frame clonotypes and omits some of them. The sample includes around 72,000 clones, nearly 90% of them seen just once. The sample taken for sequencing was peripheral blood. The receptors originated from a man aged 50 or older with acute or convalescent COVID-19.

This chain joins TRBV2 and TRBJ2-7, with TRBD2 matching 8 bases. V was pared by 2 bases and J by 3 bases, with 6 bases of the junction left unmatched. Germline V gene sequence: CDR1 SNHLY, CDR2 FYNNEI. The CDR3 runs to 15 residues. The CDR3 sequence is CASSETGTRDYEQYF. The DNA for the CDR3 is TGTGCCAGCAGTGAAACCGGGACTAGGGACTACGAGCAGTACTTC. The whole variable domain, remainder taken from reference TRBV2 and TRBJ2-7, is EPEVTQTPSHQVTQMGQEVILRCVPISNHLYFYWYRQILGQKVEFLVSFYNNEISEKSEIFDDQFSVERPDGSNFTLKIRSTKLEDSAMYFCASSETGTRDYEQYFGPGTRLTVT.

The J gene is TRBJ2-7, the V gene TRBV19; 11 positions agree with TRBD1. Germline V lookup: CDR1 LNHDA, CDR2 SQIVND (reference sequence). CDR3 length: 14 amino acids. J lost 6 bases, V lost 4 bases, and 5 bases had no gene match. Here the CDR3 reads CASSTGTGGGEQYF. The CDR3 nucleotides are TGTGCCAGTAGTACCGGGACAGGGGGAGGCGAGCAGTACTTC.

The chain is built from TRBV7-2 and TRBJ2-7; 13 bases are shared with TRBD2. This CDR3 region has 17 residues. CDR1 is SGHTA, CDR2 FQGNSA, per germline. V shed 6 bases, J shed 7 bases, and the junction held 15 bases outside the gene matches. DNA for the CDR3: TGTGCCAGCAGTTACCAGAGCACTAGCGGGGGGGCGCGGGAGCAGTACTTC. This codes for CASSYQSTSGGAREQYF.

The chain employs TRBV29-1 and TRBJ1-1; D is perhaps TRBD1 (5 bases). The CDR3 consists of 14 residues. Germline CDR1 reads SQVTM; CDR2 reads ANQGSEA. V shed 4 bases and J shed 0 bases, with 12 bases lying between them. In DNA, the CDR3 is TGCAGCGTTGGCCGAGACAGTATGAACACTGAAGCTTTCTTT. Its protein product is CSVGRDSMNTEAFF.

The rearrangement joins TRBV12-5 to TRBJ2-3; 9 bases are shared with TRBD1. With 2 bases clipped from V and 2 bases from J, the junction kept 5 bases outside the gene matches. The CDR3 runs 16 residues. CDR1 and CDR2 (germline): LGHNT, FRNRAP. CDR3: CASGLPGTGPTDTQYF. The DNA of the CDR3 is TGTGCTAGTGGTTTGCCCGGGACAGGGCCCACAGATACGCAGTATTTT. Supplemented by reference TRBV12-5 and TRBJ2-3, the full variable domain reads DARVTQTPRHKVTEMGQEVTMRCQPILGHNTVFWYRQTMMQGLELLAYFRNRAPLDDSGMPKDRFSAEMPDATLATLKIQPSEPRDSAVYFCASGLPGTGPTDTQYFGPGTRLTVL.

The chain is built from TRBV18 and TRBJ1-6, with 9 bases lining up with TRBD1. The CDR3 is made up of 15 amino acids. Unmatched junction bases numbered 6, after V lost 3 bases and J lost 9 bases. Germline assignment: CDR1 KGHSH and CDR2 LQKENI. The CDR3 region has the DNA TGTGCCAGCTCACCCCCGGGACAGGGATCTTCACCCCTCCACTTT. Its translation: CASSPPGQGSSPLHF.

The chain employs TRBV6-5 and TRBJ2-6, with a tentative D call TRBD2 (5 bases). CDR3 size: 15 residues. Deletions cut 7 bases from V and 2 bases from J, with 12 bases between. Per germline, CDR1 MNHEY and CDR2 SVGAGI. In DNA, the CDR3 is TGTGCCAGCACACGGGGAAGCACTGGGGCCAACGTCCTGACTTTC. Encoded protein: CASTRGSTGANVLTF.

Concerning this clone itself: This same CDR3 is encoded by further DNA sequences in the sample. The rearrangement links TRBV11-2 to TRBJ1-2; 7 bases map to TRBD1. This CDR3 region has 13 residues. Germline V gene lookup returns CDR1 SGHAT and CDR2 FQNNGV. J gave up 6 bases and V 5 bases, and 6 bases lay outside the gene matches. In nucleotides, the CDR3 is TGTGCCAGCAGCCCTCAGGACAGGCATGGCTACACCTTC. Its translation: CASSPQDRHGYTF.

The chain employs TRBV5-1 and TRBJ1-4; D is unresolved. Germline CDR1 SGHRS, CDR2 YFSETQ. Trimming left V 0 bases short and J 3 bases short, with 6 bases between. The length of the CDR3 is 14 residues. This CDR3 is CASSLDSPNEKLFF. In nucleotides, the CDR3 is TGCGCCAGCAGCTTGGACAGTCCTAATGAAAAACTGTTTTTT.

The chain combines TRBV18 with TRBJ1-3; D call uncertain. Trimming shortened V by 0 bases and J by 2 bases, and 11 bases separated the two germline ends. This CDR3 region has 16 residues. From germline, CDR1 is KGHSH and CDR2 LQKENI. The CDR3 DNA reads as TGTGCCAGCTCACCACCTCGCGTTTCGACTGGAAACACCATATATTTT. Translation gives CASSPPRVSTGNTIYF.

The gene calls are TRBV6-5 and TRBJ2-7, with D tentatively TRBD1 (5 bases). The CDR3 loop spans 15 amino acids. Between the trimmed V and J ends, which lost 0 bases and 7 bases, there was a span of 16 bases. Germline values: CDR1 MNHEY, CDR2 SVGAGI. CDR3: CASSYSRRQNREQYF. CDR3 nucleotide sequence: TGTGCCAGCAGTTACTCGAGACGCCAGAACAGGGAGCAGTACTTC.

This chain uses TRBV2 with TRBJ1-1; 7 nucleotides align to TRBD1. The CDR3 is made up of 13 amino acids. Germline loops: CDR1 SNHLY, CDR2 FYNNEI. V trimming: 6 bases; J trimming: 3 bases; junction bases outside the gene matches: 4. CDR3 sequence (DNA): TGTGCCAGCAGGAACAGGGGAGACACTGAAGCTTTCTTT. This encodes CASRNRGDTEAFF.

V is TRBV29-1 and J is TRBJ2-4, with 7 bases fitting TRBD2. Germline trimming cut 0 bases from V and 0 bases from J; bases unmatched to any gene: 5. The CDR3 is 16 amino acids. Germline CDR1 reads SQVTM; CDR2 reads ANQGSEA. The DNA of the CDR3 is TGCAGCGTTGAAGATCCAGGGAGGGGAGCCAAAAACATTCAGTACTTC. It codes for CSVEDPGRGAKNIQYF.

V gene TRBV18 combines with J gene TRBJ2-7, with TRBD1 matching over 7 bases. The junction had 4 bases not matched to a gene; V was cut back by 2 bases and J by 3 bases. CDR1 KGHSH and CDR2 LQKENI come from the germline V gene. This CDR3 has 14 amino acids. The chain's CDR3 is CASSPSTGIYEQYF. The CDR3 bases are TGTGCCAGCTCACCATCGACAGGGATCTACGAGCAGTACTTC.

This clone was found many times. J is TRBJ2-3 and V is TRBV7-3, with 14 bases aligning to TRBD2. Per the germline V gene, CDR1 is SGHTA and CDR2 is FQGTGA. The ends lost 5 bases at V and 4 bases at J; junction bases unmatched: 5. CDR3 size: 16 residues. CDR3 nucleotide sequence: TGTGCCAGCAGCACGGGACTAGCGGGGGTGGCAGATACGCAGTATTTT. Amino acids: CASSTGLAGVADTQYF.

The chain has TRBV2 and TRBJ2-6, with D perhaps TRBD2 (6 bases). This CDR3 comprises 16 residues. V was cut by 7 bases and J by 0 bases, with 13 bases left in between. CDR1 and CDR2 (germline): SNHLY, FYNNEI. The CDR3 bases are TGTGCCAGCATTATGGACGGGAGCTCTGGGGCCAACGTCCTGACTTTC. Protein sequence: CASIMDGSSGANVLTF.

The chain joins TRBV5-1 to TRBJ2-3, with 9 bases fitting TRBD2. V shed 4 bases, J shed 5 bases, and the junction held 5 bases outside the gene matches. Germline lookup yields CDR1 SGHRS and CDR2 YFSETQ. CDR3 length: 14 amino acids. CDR3 DNA sequence: TGCGCCAGCAGCCGCGGGGGGGATGGAGATACGCAGTATTTT. Its protein is CASSRGGDGDTQYF.

The J gene is TRBJ2-3, the V gene TRBV10-3, with D possibly matching TRBD2 (7 bases). Germline lookup yields CDR1 ENHRY and CDR2 SYGVKD. This CDR3 is 17 amino acids long. V was pared by 0 bases and J by 4 bases, with 17 bases between. CDR3 residues: CAISESRGRAESDTQYF. In DNA form, the CDR3 reads TGTGCCATCAGTGAGTCAAGGGGGAGGGCCGAATCAGATACGCAGTATTTT.

V usage is TRBV18 and J usage is TRBJ2-2; TRBD1 might be the D (5 bases). The CDR3 is 15 amino acids. Germline V gene data show CDR1 as KGHSH and CDR2 as LQKENI. With 1 base removed from V and 2 bases from J, the gap between germline ends came to 8 bases. CDR3 coding DNA: TGTGCCAGCTCACCACGGCAGGGAAACACCGGGGAGCTGTTTTTT. It specifies CASSPRQGNTGELFF.

The V gene is TRBV2, the J gene TRBJ1-5; D unclear. The germline gives CDR1 SNHLY, CDR2 FYNNEI. Trimming cost V 4 bases and J 2 bases, with 12 bases left between them. This CDR3 is built from 15 residues. CDR3 bases: TGTGCCAGCAGTGTCGAGGGTTTGGGCAATCAGCCCCAGCATTTT. It encodes CASSVEGLGNQPQHF.

The rearrangement uses TRBV9 and TRBJ2-7; D is unclear. There are 18 residues in the CDR3. V lost 4 bases and J 7 bases, leaving 30 bases between the germline ends. Germline CDR1 reads SGDLS; CDR2 reads YYNGEE. The CDR3 loop is CASSPEMASITIGGEQYF. The CDR3 DNA reads as TGTGCCAGCAGCCCCGAAATGGCAAGCATCACGATCGGCGGAGAGCAGTACTTC.

The V call is TRBV28, the J call TRBJ2-5; TRBD1 agrees at 8 bases. This CDR3 is 15 amino acids long. V dropped 5 bases and J dropped 1; count of bases not matched to a gene: 6. Per the germline V gene, CDR1 is MDHEN and CDR2 is SYDVKM. The CDR3 reads CASSPGQGAQETQYF. CDR3 DNA: TGTGCCAGCAGTCCAGGACAGGGCGCCCAAGAGACCCAGTACTTC.

V and J are TRBV18 and TRBJ2-5; D is ambiguous. The CDR3 totals 13 residues. V was trimmed by 3 bases and J by 1 base, leaving 6 bases between them. Looked up from germline, CDR1 is KGHSH and CDR2 is LQKENI. The CDR3 DNA reads TGTGCCAGCTCACCGCGAACCCAAGAGACCCAGTACTTC. It codes for CASSPRTQETQYF.

The chain recombines TRBV13 with TRBJ1-2, with 7 positions matching TRBD1. V shed 4 bases, J shed 5 bases, and the junction held 10 bases outside the gene matches. The CDR3 loop spans 15 amino acids. Germline assignment: CDR1 PRHDT and CDR2 FYEKMQ (reference sequence). CDR3 sequence reads: CASSSLRQGFYGYTF. CDR3 bases: TGTGCCAGCAGCTCCCTCCGACAGGGTTTTTATGGCTACACCTTC. The full variable domain, rest sourced from reference TRBV13 and TRBJ1-2, is AAGVIQSPRHLIKEKRETATLKCYPIPRHDTVYWYQQGPGQDPQFLISFYEKMQSDKGSIPDRFSAQQFSDYHSELNMSSLELGDSALYFCASSSLRQGFYGYTFGSGTRLTVV.

This chain uses TRBV7-3 with TRBJ1-1; 9 bases are shared with TRBD1. With 5 bases clipped from V and 2 bases from J, the junction kept 6 bases outside the gene matches. The CDR3 runs 15 residues. CDR1 SGHTA and CDR2 FQGTGA come from the germline V gene. CDR3 nucleotides: TGTGCCAGCAGCCCCAGGACAGGGGCTAACACTGAAGCTTTCTTT. Amino acid sequence: CASSPRTGANTEAFF.

In DNA form, the CDR3 reads TGTGCCAGCAGTCTCCGGGACAGGGGTCAGCCCCAGCATTTT. Translation gives CASSLRDRGQPQHF. The rearrangement uses TRBV6-6 and TRBJ1-5, with TRBD1 matching 10 bases. V shed 5 bases and J 6 bases; nucleotides not matched to a gene: 4. Germline-derived CDR1 and CDR2 are MNHNY and SVGAGI (reference sequence). This CDR3 is 14 amino acids long.